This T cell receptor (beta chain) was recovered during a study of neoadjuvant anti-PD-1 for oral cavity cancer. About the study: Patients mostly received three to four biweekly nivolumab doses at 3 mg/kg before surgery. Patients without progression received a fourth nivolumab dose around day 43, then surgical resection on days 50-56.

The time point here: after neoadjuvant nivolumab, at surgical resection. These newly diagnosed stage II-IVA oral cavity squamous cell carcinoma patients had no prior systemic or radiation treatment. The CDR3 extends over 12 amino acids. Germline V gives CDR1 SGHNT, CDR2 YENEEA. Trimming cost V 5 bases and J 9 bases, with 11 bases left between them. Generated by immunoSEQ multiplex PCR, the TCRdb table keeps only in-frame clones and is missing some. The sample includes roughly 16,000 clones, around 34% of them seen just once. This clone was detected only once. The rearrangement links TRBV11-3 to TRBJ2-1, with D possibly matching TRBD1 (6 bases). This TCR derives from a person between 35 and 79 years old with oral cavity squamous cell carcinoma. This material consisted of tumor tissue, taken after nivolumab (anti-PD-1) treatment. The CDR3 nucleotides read TGTGCCAGCAGCACACAGGGTTCTGAGCAGTTCTTC. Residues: CASSTQGSEQFF.